Presented here are 20 T cell receptor beta chains from one specimen sequenced in a study of blood T cell repertoires in COVID-19. Libraries were prepared by immunoSEQ multiplex PCR; TCRdb keeps only in-frame clonotypes and omits some of them. The data contain 130,000 to 150,000 clones, about nine tenths of them seen just once; the ten biggest clones take up about 11%. Sequences were obtained from peripheral blood. The source of these receptors is a man aged 50-59 years with active or convalescent COVID-19.

This chain joins TRBV2 and TRBJ2-1; 8 positions agree with TRBD1. CDR1 and CDR2 from the germline V gene are SNHLY and FYNNEI. V was pared by 6 bases and J by 4 bases, with 5 bases of the junction left unmatched. This CDR3 is 14 amino acids long. Here the CDR3 reads CASRSGGGYNEQFF. The CDR3 DNA follows: TGTGCCAGCAGATCAGGGGGCGGATACAATGAGCAGTTCTTC.

The V call is TRBV18, the J call TRBJ2-2; no definite D call. There are 15 residues in the CDR3. Germline CDR1 reads KGHSH; CDR2 reads LQKENI. V dropped 3 bases and J dropped 6 bases, with 14 bases sitting between them. CDR3: CASSPYSHPAGELFF. The CDR3 DNA reads TGTGCCAGCTCACCCTACAGTCACCCCGCCGGGGAGCTGTTTTTT.

This chain links TRBV7-8 with TRBJ2-3; no firm D call. The V end was cut by 0 bases, the J end by 7 bases, with 11 bases between. This CDR3 region has 14 residues. The germline V gene encodes CDR1 SGHVS and CDR2 FQNEAQ. The CDR3 is CASSLAETRHTQYF. The CDR3, as DNA: TGTGCCAGCAGCTTAGCGGAGACGCGGCATACGCAGTATTTT.

The chain links TRBV18 to TRBJ1-5, with TRBD1 matching 7 bases. Per germline, CDR1 KGHSH and CDR2 LQKENI. After removal of 6 bases from V and 0 bases from J, the junction contained 11 bases not matched to a gene. The length of the CDR3 is 17 residues. The DNA of the CDR3 is TGTGCCAGCTCTCGGATATCTCAGGGGGATAGCAATCAGCCCCAGCATTTT. Translated, it gives CASSRISQGDSNQPQHF.

Turning to this clone: The junction shows a germline mismatch at one end, possibly a read error. The chain recombines TRBV7-7 with TRBJ2-2; 9 bases map to TRBD2. The length of the CDR3 is 17 residues. Germline assignment: CDR1 SSHAT and CDR2 FNYEAQ (reference sequence). The CDR3 here is CASSQSLAGPNTGELFF. The CDR3 nucleotides read TGTGCTAGCAGCCAAAGCCTAGCGGGACCGAACACCGGGGAGCTGTTTTTT.

The chain carries TRBV2 and TRBJ2-4; TRBD2 agrees at 7 bases. The J segment lost 7 bases and the V segment lost 0 bases, leaving 6 bases of the junction unmatched. The length of the CDR3 is 15 residues. The germline V gene has CDR1 SNHLY and CDR2 FYNNEI. The CDR3 DNA follows: TGTGCCAGCAGTGAAGCTACTAGCGCCGCGAACATTCAGTACTTC. This codes for CASSEATSAANIQYF.

This clone was observed a single time. The V gene is TRBV27, the J gene TRBJ1-5; TRBD1 is a possible D gene (5 bases). CDR3 length: 16 amino acids. Germline assignment: CDR1 MNHEY and CDR2 SMNVEV (reference sequence). Trimming shortened V by 0 bases and J by 4 bases, and 13 bases separated the two germline ends. The CDR3 reads CASSLSGRVLNQPQHF. The CDR3 coding sequence is TGTGCCAGCAGTTTATCGGGCAGGGTGTTGAATCAGCCCCAGCATTTT.

The rearrangement uses TRBV6-5 and TRBJ2-4; D might be TRBD1 (5 bases). V lost 6 bases and J lost 8, with 14 bases in between. Germline CDR1 reads MNHEY; CDR2 reads SVGAGI. The CDR3 covers 13 residues. In nucleotides, the CDR3 is TGTGCCAGCAGAATGACATTCAGGGACATTCAGTACTTC. Its protein product is CASRMTFRDIQYF.

This clone appeared a single time. The chain couples TRBV30 to TRBJ2-7; 7 nucleotides match TRBD1. Germline assignment: CDR1 GTSNPN and CDR2 SVGIG (reference sequence). The junction had 18 bases not matched to a gene; V was cut back by 3 bases and J by 7 bases. This CDR3 region has 16 residues. CDR3 amino acids: CAWSKLRDSRYGEQYF. CDR3 bases: TGTGCCTGGAGCAAACTTCGGGACAGTCGGTACGGGGAGCAGTACTTC.

The chain has TRBV14 and TRBJ2-7; 8 bases fit TRBD1. Germline CDR1 SGHDN, CDR2 FVKESK. J was trimmed by 2 bases and V by 4 bases; bases with no gene match: 10. This CDR3 comprises 16 residues. The CDR3 is CASSLSRDRFPYEQYF. CDR3 sequence (DNA): TGTGCCAGCAGCCTCTCCCGGGACAGGTTCCCCTACGAGCAGTACTTC.

This clone was seen only a few times. The chain is built from TRBV3-1 (or the pseudogene TRBV3-2) and TRBJ2-1; possible D gene TRBD2, 5 bases. Germline V gene data show CDR1 as LGHDT and CDR2 as YNNKEL (reference sequence). CDR3 length: 15 amino acids. V dropped 4 bases and J dropped 5 bases, with 15 bases sitting between them. CDR3 sequence (DNA): TGTGCCAGCAGCCTCGAGTTGACTAAGGACAATGAGCAGTTCTTC. It translates to CASSLELTKDNEQFF.

This chain links TRBV6-2 or TRBV6-3 with TRBJ1-1, with D perhaps matching TRBD1 (5 bases). V lost 2 bases and J 4 bases, leaving 8 bases between the germline ends. Per the germline V gene, CDR1 is MNHEY and CDR2 is SVGEGT. CDR3 size: 13 residues. CDR3 region: CASSYRGGTEAFF. The DNA of the CDR3 is TGTGCCAGCAGTTACAGGGGAGGCACTGAAGCTTTCTTT.

The chain uses TRBV27 and TRBJ2-2; 10 bases align to TRBD1. J gave up 3 bases and V 5 bases, and 3 bases lay outside the gene matches. Germline CDR1 is MNHEY and CDR2 is SMNVEV (reference sequence). This CDR3 has 15 amino acids. The CDR3, as DNA: TGTGCCAGCAGTCTAGGACAGGGGGACACCGGGGAGCTGTTTTTT. Its protein product is CASSLGQGDTGELFF.

V gene TRBV4-1 combines with J gene TRBJ2-1, with 10 bases lining up with TRBD1. In germline, CDR1 is MGHRA, CDR2 YSYEKL. This CDR3 has 15 amino acids. After removal of 2 bases from V and 5 bases from J, the junction contained 3 bases not matched to a gene. The CDR3 nucleotides read TGCGCCAGCAGCCAATGGGACAGGGGACACAATGAGCAGTTCTTC. This sequence encodes CASSQWDRGHNEQFF.

The chain carries TRBV19 and TRBJ2-2; D uncertain. Per the germline V gene, CDR1 is LNHDA and CDR2 is SQIVND (reference sequence). The CDR3 is made up of 13 amino acids. Trimming removed 5 bases from V and 6 bases from J, with 10 bases in between. The CDR3 sequence: CASSPLTSGELFF. For the CDR3, the DNA is TGTGCCAGTAGTCCCCTGACTTCCGGGGAGCTGTTTTTT.

In DNA form, the CDR3 reads TGTGCCAGCAGCTTTGGGGCCTGGTGGGGGGGCTACTACAATGAGCAGTTCTTC. Translated, it gives CASSFGAWWGGYYNEQFF. V is TRBV12-1 and J is TRBJ2-1; the table names TRBD2, a call not compared with the DNA. TRBV12-1 is designated a pseudogene. This CDR3 has 18 residues.

This chain joins TRBV4-1 and TRBJ2-1; 10 bases map to TRBD2. The ends lost 2 bases at V and 3 bases at J; junction bases unmatched: 4. The CDR3 runs to 16 residues. Germline V gene lookup returns CDR1 MGHRA and CDR2 YSYEKL. CDR3 in DNA: TGCGCCAGCAGCCAACGGACTAGCGGACACTACAATGAGCAGTTCTTC. Translating it yields CASSQRTSGHYNEQFF.

This clone showed up just a few times. The J gene is TRBJ2-1, the V gene TRBV2; a weak D match, TRBD2 (6 bases). Trimming removed 6 bases at V and 10 bases at J, with 16 bases between. The CDR3 has 13 amino acids. The germline V gene encodes CDR1 SNHLY and CDR2 FYNNEI. CDR3 protein: CASRGVLAGEQFF. CDR3 DNA: TGTGCCAGCAGGGGGGTACTAGCCGGAGAGCAGTTCTTC.

The rearrangement links TRBV7-6 to TRBJ2-7, with 10 bases matching TRBD1. The CDR3 is made up of 15 amino acids. The junction had 4 bases not matched to a gene; V was cut back by 0 bases and J by 5 bases. Germline V gene lookup returns CDR1 SGHVS and CDR2 FNYEAQ. CDR3 coding DNA: TGTGCCAGCAGCTTAGCGCGGGACAGGGGCCACGAGCAGTACTTC. This sequence encodes CASSLARDRGHEQYF.

J is TRBJ2-5 and V is TRBV4-2; 8 positions agree with TRBD2. This CDR3 spans 17 amino acids. V dropped 0 bases and J dropped 2; count of bases not matched to a gene: 8. CDR1 and CDR2 from the germline V gene are LGHNA and YNFKEQ. The CDR3 protein is CASSQEGSGSKQETQYF. The CDR3, as DNA: TGTGCCAGCAGCCAAGAGGGAAGCGGGAGCAAACAAGAGACCCAGTACTTC.